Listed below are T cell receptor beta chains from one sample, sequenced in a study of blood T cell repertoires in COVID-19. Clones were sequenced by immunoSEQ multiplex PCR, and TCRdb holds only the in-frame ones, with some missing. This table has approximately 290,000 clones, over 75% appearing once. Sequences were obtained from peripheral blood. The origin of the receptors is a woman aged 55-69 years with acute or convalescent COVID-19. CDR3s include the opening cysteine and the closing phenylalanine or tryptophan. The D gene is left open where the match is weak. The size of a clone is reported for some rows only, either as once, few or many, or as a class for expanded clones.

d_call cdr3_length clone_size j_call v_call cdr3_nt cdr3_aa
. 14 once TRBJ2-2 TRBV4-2 TGTGCCAGCAGCCAACGTAGCGCCACCGGGGAGCTGTTTTTT CASSQRSATGELFF
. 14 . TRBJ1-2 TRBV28 TGTGCCAGCAGTTTATGGACAGTAAACTATGGCTACACCTTC CASSLWTVNYGYTF
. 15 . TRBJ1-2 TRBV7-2 TGTGCCAGCAGCTTAGGACAGGCTAGTAACTATGGCTACACCTTC CASSLGQASNYGYTF
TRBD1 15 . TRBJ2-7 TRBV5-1 TGCGCCAGCAGCTTAGGGACAGGGGTCCCCTACGAGCAGTACTTC CASSLGTGVPYEQYF
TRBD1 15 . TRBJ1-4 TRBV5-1 TGCGCCAGCAGATATGGACAGGGAACTGATGAAAAACTGTTTTTT CASRYGQGTDEKLFF
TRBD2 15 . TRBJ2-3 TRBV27 TGTGCCAGCAGCCAGACTAGCGGGAGTACAGATACGCAGTATTTT CASSQTSGSTDTQYF
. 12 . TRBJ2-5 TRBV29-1 TGCAGCGTTGAAATAGCTGGAGAGACCCAGTACTTC CSVEIAGETQYF
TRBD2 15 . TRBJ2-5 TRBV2 TGTGCCGGCTCAGGGCTAGCGGGGACCCAAGAGACCCAGTACTTC CAGSGLAGTQETQYF
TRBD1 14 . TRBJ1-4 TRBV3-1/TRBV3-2 TGTGCCAGCAGCCAGGCGGGACAGGCGGAAAAACTGTTTTTT CASSQAGQAEKLFF
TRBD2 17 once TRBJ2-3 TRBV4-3 TGCGCCAGCAGCCAAGATTTGCGGGGGGCTGGCACAGATACGCAGTATTTT CASSQDLRGAGTDTQYF